The clone carrying this TCR beta chain was detected only a few times. The antigen remains undetermined. The germline CDR1 and CDR2 sequences are DFQATT and SNEGSKA (reference sequence). The CDR3 length is 14 residues. V dropped 3 bases and J dropped 4; count of bases not matched to a gene: 6. A 5'RACE reaction primed in the constant segment made cDNA libraries of TCR alpha and TCR beta, and these carried sample barcodes and UMIs. TCRdb redid the calling of the 5' RACE reads with MiXCR, one entry per CDR3 protein. The sample carries more than 250,000 distinct CDR3 sequences, 15% to 20% recorded once. This sample was included in a study of T-cell memory formation after mild COVID-19. Study-level results: Later expanders leaned CD4+, whereas day 15 to 85 contracting clones were balanced CD4/CD8. Proof of SARS-CoV-2 specificity was absent for the second-wave clones that crested on day 37. The main location of contracting CD4+ clones was CM and EM, and that of contracting CD8+ clones was EMRA.

Sequencing was done on a sample of PBMCs or a T cell subset sorted from them (not recorded which). The chain has TRBV20-1 and TRBJ2-3, with TRBD2 identical over 8 bases. This TCR was sampled from a man aged 18 to 29 who had mild COVID-19 (a few samples of this study predate the infection). Cell type and time point are not known. CDR3 DNA: TGCAGTGCTAGCGGGGGGGCCGTTTCAGATACGCAGTATTTT. The encoded protein is CSASGGAVSDTQYF.